This entry lists 13 T cell receptor beta chains sequenced from one sample in a study of T cell responses to AZD1222 COVID-19 vaccine. Sequencing used immunoSEQ multiplex PCR; TCRdb keeps in-frame clones, though not all of them. This table has approximately 220,000 clones, 85% to 95% appearing once. Specimen: peripheral blood, collected on day 0 of MenACWY control vaccination. Receptors were obtained from an adult in good health.

J is TRBJ1-5 and V is TRBV28; a possible D gene is TRBD1 (6 bases). The CDR3 has 14 amino acids. Germline V gene data show CDR1 as MDHEN and CDR2 as SYDVKM. V shed 2 bases and J shed 4 bases, with 9 bases lying between them. CDR3 loop: CASSLTGWNQPQHF. The CDR3 DNA reads as TGTGCCAGCAGTTTAACAGGGTGGAATCAGCCCCAGCATTTT.

The CDR3 region is CASSQETGGYTF. The CDR3, as DNA: TGTGCCAGCAGCCAGGAGACGGGGGGCTACACCTTC. This chain joins TRBV3-1 (or the pseudogene TRBV3-2) and TRBJ1-2; no clear D. Looked up from germline, CDR1 is LGHDT and CDR2 is YNNKEL (reference sequence). Trimming cost V 3 bases and J 8 bases, with 10 bases left between them. The CDR3 covers 12 residues.

A few counts support this clone. This chain joins TRBV9 and TRBJ1-4, with 8 bases that match TRBD1. The CDR3 has 15 residues. Germline CDR1 SGDLS, CDR2 YYNGEE. Germline trimming cut 0 bases from V and 7 bases from J; bases unmatched to any gene: 5. Here the CDR3 DNA reads TGTGCCAGCAGCGTAGCTCCGACAGGGGTTGAAAAACTGTTTTTT. Translated: CASSVAPTGVEKLFF.

This chain links TRBV6-6 with TRBJ1-5; D remains ambiguous. Germline lookup yields CDR1 MNHNY and CDR2 SVGAGI (reference sequence). The CDR3 totals 15 residues. The V and J ends lost 10 bases and 3 bases respectively, with 19 bases between them. This CDR3 is CATNRVGRVNQPQHF. The DNA of the CDR3 is TGTGCCACCAATAGGGTTGGGCGAGTCAATCAGCCCCAGCATTTT.

The rearrangement uses TRBV9 and TRBJ2-2, with D possibly called TRBD1 or TRBD2 (6 bases each). The V end was cut by 0 bases, the J end by 4 bases, with 16 bases between. The germline gives CDR1 SGDLS, CDR2 YYNGEE. CDR3 length: 17 residues. This CDR3 is CASSVAVGGRSTGELFF. CDR3 bases: TGTGCCAGCAGCGTAGCTGTCGGGGGCCGTAGCACCGGGGAGCTGTTTTTT.

The V and J genes are TRBV25-1 and TRBJ1-2; D unresolved. The CDR3 extends over 13 amino acids. The V gene lost 4 bases and the J gene lost 4 bases, with 10 bases spanning the gap. Germline values: CDR1 MGHDK, CDR2 SYGVNS. CDR3 in amino acids: CASSAGMGYGYTF. The DNA of the CDR3 is TGTGCCAGCAGTGCGGGGATGGGCTATGGCTACACCTTC.

The chain carries TRBV3-1 (or the pseudogene TRBV3-2) and TRBJ2-1; the D is unclear. The V end lost 0 bases, the J end lost 0 bases, and 12 bases lay between the germline ends. The CDR3 loop spans 17 amino acids. CDR1 is LGHDT, CDR2 YNNKEL, per germline (reference sequence). The CDR3 nucleotides read TGTGCCAGCAGCCAAGATAGGACGCGGAGCTCCTACAATGAGCAGTTCTTC. Protein sequence: CASSQDRTRSSYNEQFF.

The rearrangement joins TRBV27 to TRBJ1-1; the D gene is possibly TRBD1 (5 bases). Germline V gene sequence: CDR1 MNHEY, CDR2 SMNVEV (reference sequence). V lost 5 bases and J 0 bases, leaving 10 bases between the germline ends. The CDR3 loop spans 14 amino acids. This CDR3 reads CASSKGTLNTEAFF. CDR3 nucleotides: TGTGCCAGCAGTAAAGGGACCTTGAACACTGAAGCTTTCTTT.

The rearrangement joins TRBV2 to TRBJ2-3, with D perhaps TRBD1 (5 bases). Between the trimmed V and J ends, which lost 6 bases and 0 bases, there was a span of 10 bases. This CDR3 comprises 14 residues. Germline assignment: CDR1 SNHLY and CDR2 FYNNEI. The CDR3 sequence: CASRDRLSTDTQYF. The CDR3 nucleotides are TGTGCCAGCAGAGACAGACTGAGCACAGATACGCAGTATTTT.

The table lists this clone with a count of one. The CDR3 DNA is TGCGCCAGCAGTCTCTTAACCGGGACAGGGATCGGCGAGCAGTACTTC. This sequence encodes CASSLLTGTGIGEQYF. V and J are TRBV5-1 and TRBJ2-7; 9 positions agree with TRBD1. CDR1 is SGHRS, CDR2 YFSETQ, per germline. The CDR3 is 16 amino acids. The V segment lost 5 bases and the J segment 6 bases; nucleotides outside the gene matches: 15.

The J gene is TRBJ2-7, the V gene TRBV5-4, with TRBD1 identical over 7 bases. Per the germline V gene, CDR1 is SGHNT and CDR2 is YYREEE (reference sequence). The CDR3 runs 15 residues. V dropped 0 bases and J dropped 0; count of bases not matched to a gene: 3. CDR3 region: CASSLARGISYEQYF. CDR3 sequence (DNA): TGTGCCAGCAGCTTGGCCAGGGGGATCTCCTACGAGCAGTACTTC.

This chain uses TRBV7-2 with TRBJ1-5, with TRBD1 matching over 9 bases. Looked up from germline, CDR1 is SGHTA and CDR2 is FQGNSA. This CDR3 contains 15 residues. V was pared by 5 bases and J by 2 bases, with 4 bases of the junction left unmatched. In nucleotides, the CDR3 is TGTGCCAGCAGCGCAACAGGGGGCGGCAATCAGCCCCAGCATTTT. Its translation: CASSATGGGNQPQHF.

The V gene is TRBV5-1, the J gene TRBJ1-2, with 10 bases lining up with TRBD1. There are 16 residues in the CDR3. The trim removed 0 bases at V and 8 bases at J, leaving 10 bases unmatched. Per the germline V gene, CDR1 is SGHRS and CDR2 is YFSETQ. In nucleotides, the CDR3 is TGCGCCAGCAGCTTGGCCAAACGGACAGGGGGAGCGGGCTACACCTTC. Translation gives CASSLAKRTGGAGYTF.